This T cell receptor (beta chain) was retrieved from a study of Graves' ophthalmopathy and Graves' hyperthyroidism. Study as a whole: Peripheral blood samples were taken at initial diagnosis, before any treatment.

Findings and limits, study-wide: Detected in blood as well were most expanded thyroid clonotypes with frequency above 0.001.

This CDR3 spans 14 amino acids. V was clipped by 9 bases and J by 4 bases; unmatched bases: 8. CDR1 is SNHLY, CDR2 FYNNEI, per germline. Using RNA transcripts, the TCR beta CDR3 regions were amplified. First-round RT-PCR used HTBI primers; second-round multiplex PCR followed. Each CDR3 protein gets one entry after TCRdb re-called the multiplex PCR reads with MiXCR. The sample includes roughly 480,000 distinct CDR3 sequences, under 15% seen only once; the top ten take more than 8.5%. Regarding this clonotype: The antigen is undetermined.

The specimen was blood. The origin of this receptor is a woman aged 25 to 45 with Graves' ophthalmopathy. The chain uses TRBV2 and TRBJ1-5, with 8 positions matching TRBD1. The CDR3 sequence: CASGQGNWNQPQHF. The CDR3, as DNA: TGTGCCAGTGGACAGGGCAATTGGAATCAGCCCCAGCATTTT.